The present T cell receptor (beta chain) was sequenced within a study of T cells in Graves' hyperthyroidism and ophthalmopathy. This clonotype was counted many times. Amplified TCR beta CDR3 regions came from RNA transcripts. An initial round of RT-PCR targeting the TCR CDR3 relied on the HTBI primer set. TCRdb reprocessed the multiplex PCR reads via MiXCR and lists one record per CDR3 protein. The table has roughly 740,000 distinct CDR3 sequences, about a sixth seen once. The clonotype comes from a man younger than 30 with Graves' hyperthyroidism. Material: blood.

Here the CDR3 reads CASSLAVGYTDTQYF. The CDR3 DNA is TGTGCCAGCAGCTTAGCGGTGGGCTACACAGATACGCAGTATTTT. The chain carries TRBV7-9 and TRBJ2-3, with D unclear. Germline V gene lookup returns CDR1 SEHNR and CDR2 FQNEAQ (reference sequence). V gave up 0 bases and J gave up 2 bases, with 9 bases separating them. The CDR3 spans 15 residues.